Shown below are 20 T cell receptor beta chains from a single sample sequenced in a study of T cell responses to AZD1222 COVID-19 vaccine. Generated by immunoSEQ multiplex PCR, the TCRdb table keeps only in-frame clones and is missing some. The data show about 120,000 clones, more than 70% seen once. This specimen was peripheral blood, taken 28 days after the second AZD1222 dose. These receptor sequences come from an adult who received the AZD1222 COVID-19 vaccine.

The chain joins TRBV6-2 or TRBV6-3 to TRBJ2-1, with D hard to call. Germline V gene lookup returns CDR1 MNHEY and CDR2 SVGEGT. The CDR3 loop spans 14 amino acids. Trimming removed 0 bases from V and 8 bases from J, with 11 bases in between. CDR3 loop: CASSYSFGSDEQFF. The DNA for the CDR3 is TGTGCCAGCAGTTACTCGTTCGGGTCCGATGAGCAGTTCTTC.

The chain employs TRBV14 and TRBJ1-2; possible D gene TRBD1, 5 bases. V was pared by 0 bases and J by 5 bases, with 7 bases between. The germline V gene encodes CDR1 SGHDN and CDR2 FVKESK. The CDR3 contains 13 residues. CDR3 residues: CASSQEGHYGYTF. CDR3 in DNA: TGTGCCAGCAGCCAAGAGGGGCATTATGGCTACACCTTC.

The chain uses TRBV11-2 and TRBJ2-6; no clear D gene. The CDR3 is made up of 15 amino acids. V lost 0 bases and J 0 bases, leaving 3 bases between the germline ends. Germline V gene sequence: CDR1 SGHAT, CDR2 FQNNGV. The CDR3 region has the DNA TGTGCCAGCAGCTTAGACGGCTCTGGGGCCAACGTCCTGACTTTC. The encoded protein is CASSLDGSGANVLTF.

CDR3 in amino acids: CASSAHIGPRGNTEAFF. Written as DNA, the CDR3 is TGCGCCAGCAGCGCACATATAGGCCCCAGGGGGAATACTGAAGCTTTCTTT. The chain links TRBV4-3 to TRBJ1-1, with 7 nucleotides matching TRBD1. The ends lost 5 bases at V and 5 bases at J; junction bases unmatched: 17. From germline, CDR1 is LGHNA and CDR2 YSLEER. There are 17 residues in the CDR3.

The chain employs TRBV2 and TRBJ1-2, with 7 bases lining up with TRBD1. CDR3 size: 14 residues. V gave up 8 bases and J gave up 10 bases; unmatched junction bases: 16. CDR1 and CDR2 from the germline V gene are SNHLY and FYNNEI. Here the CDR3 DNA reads TGTGCCAGCGCCTACATACAGGGGCAGAACCACTACACCTTC. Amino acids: CASAYIQGQNHYTF.

The CDR3, as DNA: TGTGCCAGCAGCCCCGACGGACACCCCACGGAGCCCCAGCATTTT. Translating it yields CASSPDGHPTEPQHF. V gene TRBV3-1 (or the pseudogene TRBV3-2) combines with J gene TRBJ1-5; D is perhaps TRBD1 (5 bases). Germline values: CDR1 LGHDT, CDR2 YNNKEL (reference sequence). This CDR3 is built from 15 residues. Trimming cost V 4 bases and J 8 bases, with 18 bases left between them.

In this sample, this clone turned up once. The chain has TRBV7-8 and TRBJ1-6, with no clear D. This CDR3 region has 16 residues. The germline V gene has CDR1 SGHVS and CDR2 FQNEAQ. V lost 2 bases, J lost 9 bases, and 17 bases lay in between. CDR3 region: CASSLQEVRLGSPLHF. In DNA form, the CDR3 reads TGTGCCAGCAGCTTACAGGAAGTGAGGTTAGGTTCACCCCTCCACTTT.

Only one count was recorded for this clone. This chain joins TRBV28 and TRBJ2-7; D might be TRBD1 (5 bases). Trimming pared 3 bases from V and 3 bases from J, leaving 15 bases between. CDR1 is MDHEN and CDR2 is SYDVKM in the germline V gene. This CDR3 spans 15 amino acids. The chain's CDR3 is CASSFPNAQGYEQYF. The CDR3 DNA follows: TGTGCCAGCAGTTTCCCCAACGCTCAGGGCTACGAGCAGTACTTC.

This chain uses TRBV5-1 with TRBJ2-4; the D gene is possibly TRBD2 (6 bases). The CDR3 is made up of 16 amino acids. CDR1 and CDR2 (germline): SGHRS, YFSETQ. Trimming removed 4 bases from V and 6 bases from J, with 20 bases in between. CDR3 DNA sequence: TGCGCCAGCAGCACCCGGCCTGGCGGAGGGACAAACATTCAGTACTTC. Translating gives CASSTRPGGGTNIQYF.

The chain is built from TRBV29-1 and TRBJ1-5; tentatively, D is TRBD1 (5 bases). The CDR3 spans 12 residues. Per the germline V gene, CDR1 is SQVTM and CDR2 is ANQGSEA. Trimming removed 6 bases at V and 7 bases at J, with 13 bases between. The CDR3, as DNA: TGCAGCGTCCAGGGAGCAGGGCAGCCCCAGCATTTT. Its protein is CSVQGAGQPQHF.

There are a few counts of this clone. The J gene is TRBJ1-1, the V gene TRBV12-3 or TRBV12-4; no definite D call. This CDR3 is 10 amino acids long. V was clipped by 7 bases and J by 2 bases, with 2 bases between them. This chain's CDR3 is CASTNTEAFF. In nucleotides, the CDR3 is TGTGCCAGCACTAACACTGAAGCTTTCTTT.

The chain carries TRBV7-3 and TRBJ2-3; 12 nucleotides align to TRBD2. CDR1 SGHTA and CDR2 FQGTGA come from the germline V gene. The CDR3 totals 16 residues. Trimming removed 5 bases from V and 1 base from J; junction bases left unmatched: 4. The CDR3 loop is CASSLTSGGRTDTQYF. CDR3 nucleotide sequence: TGTGCCAGCAGCCTGACTAGCGGGGGCCGCACAGATACGCAGTATTTT.

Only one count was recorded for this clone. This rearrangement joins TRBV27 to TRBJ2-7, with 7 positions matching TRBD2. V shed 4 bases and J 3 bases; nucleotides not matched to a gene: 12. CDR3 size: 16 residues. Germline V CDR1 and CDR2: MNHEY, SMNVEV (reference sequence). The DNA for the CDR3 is TGTGCCAGCAGTTCAAGCCCCCTAGTAGCGGGCTACGAGCAGTACTTC. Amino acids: CASSSSPLVAGYEQYF.

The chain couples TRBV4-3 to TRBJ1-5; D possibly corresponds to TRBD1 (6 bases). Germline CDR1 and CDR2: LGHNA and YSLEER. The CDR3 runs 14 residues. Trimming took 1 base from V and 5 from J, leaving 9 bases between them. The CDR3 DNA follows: TGCGCCAGCAGCCAAGGCACAGGGTATCAGCCCCAGCATTTT. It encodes CASSQGTGYQPQHF.

The chain's CDR3 is CASRIDGTPYGYTF. The CDR3 DNA reads TGTGCCAGCAGGATAGACGGGACACCCTATGGCTACACCTTC. V usage is TRBV2 and J usage is TRBJ1-2; weak D call: TRBD1 (6 bases). The CDR3 covers 14 residues. Trimming pared 6 bases from V and 4 bases from J, leaving 15 bases between. CDR1 SNHLY and CDR2 FYNNEI come from the germline V gene.

CDR3 DNA sequence: TGTGCCAGCAGCCTCGAGATGGCAGGGGGAAACACCATATATTTT. It specifies CASSLEMAGGNTIYF. V usage is TRBV11-2 and J usage is TRBJ1-3; possibly TRBD1 for D (5 bases). This CDR3 has 15 amino acids. Germline V gives CDR1 SGHAT, CDR2 FQNNGV. Trimming left V 5 bases short and J 4 bases short, with 15 bases between.

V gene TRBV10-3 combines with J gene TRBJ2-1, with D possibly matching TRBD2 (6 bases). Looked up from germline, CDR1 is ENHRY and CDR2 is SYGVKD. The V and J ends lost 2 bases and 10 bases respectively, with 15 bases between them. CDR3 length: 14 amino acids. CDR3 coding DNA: TGTGCCATCAGTGAGCCGCTGGTGGACTACGAGCAGTTCTTC. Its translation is CAISEPLVDYEQFF.

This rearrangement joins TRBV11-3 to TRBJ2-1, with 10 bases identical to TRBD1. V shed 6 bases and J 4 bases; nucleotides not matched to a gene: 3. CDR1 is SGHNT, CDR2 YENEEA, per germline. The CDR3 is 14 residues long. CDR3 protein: CASRGQGKYNEQFF. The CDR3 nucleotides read TGTGCCAGCAGGGGACAGGGGAAATACAATGAGCAGTTCTTC.

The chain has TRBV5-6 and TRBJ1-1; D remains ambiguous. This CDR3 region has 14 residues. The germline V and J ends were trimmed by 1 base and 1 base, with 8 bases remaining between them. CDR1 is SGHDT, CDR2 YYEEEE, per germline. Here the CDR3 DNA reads TGTGCCAGCAGCTTGATAGGTCGGAACACTGAAGCTTTCTTT. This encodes CASSLIGRNTEAFF.

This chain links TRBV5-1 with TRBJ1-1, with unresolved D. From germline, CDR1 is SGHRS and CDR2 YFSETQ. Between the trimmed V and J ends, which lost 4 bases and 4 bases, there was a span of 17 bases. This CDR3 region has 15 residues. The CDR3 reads CASSPSGLEGTEAFF. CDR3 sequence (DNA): TGCGCCAGCAGCCCGTCGGGCCTCGAAGGCACTGAAGCTTTCTTT. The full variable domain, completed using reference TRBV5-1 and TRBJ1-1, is KAGVTQTPRYLIKTRGQQVTLSCSPISGHRSVSWYQQTPGQGLQFLFEYFSETQRNKGNFPGRFSGRQFSNSRSEMNVSTLELGDSALYLCASSPSGLEGTEAFFGQGTRLTVV.